A single sample is the source of the 6 T cell receptor beta chains below, sequenced in a study of lymphopenia after photon versus proton radiotherapy. Profiling relied on immunoSEQ multiplex PCR, and the TCRdb table lists in-frame clones only, not all of them. The data show roughly 26,000 clones, with approximately 80% seen just once and roughly a quarter held by the top ten. Sequenced material: peripheral blood, taken from a patient treated with photon-based radiotherapy. The receptors derive from a man aged 35-49 years with gastric cancer.

The chain joins TRBV18 to TRBJ2-3; D is unresolved. The germline gives CDR1 KGHSH, CDR2 LQKENI. CDR3 length: 13 residues. The germline V and J ends were trimmed by 5 bases and 11 bases, with 17 bases remaining between them. DNA for the CDR3: TGTGCCAGCTCATTTAACGGCCTGGCGGAGCAGTATTTT. Translating it yields CASSFNGLAEQYF. Full variable domain (rest looked up from reference TRBV18 and TRBJ2-3): NAGVMQNPRHLVRRRGQEARLRCSPMKGHSHVYWYRQLPEEGLKFMVYLQKENIIDESGMPKERFSAEFPKEGPSILRIQQVVRGDSAAYFCASSFNGLAEQYFGPGTRLTVL.

This chain connects TRBV4-2 to TRBJ2-5; 14 positions agree with TRBD2. Trimming at V came to 1 base and at J to 1 base, leaving 2 bases not matched to a gene. CDR3 length: 17 residues. Germline CDR1 reads LGHNA; CDR2 reads YNFKEQ. The CDR3 DNA sequence: TGTGCCAGCAGCCAAGGGGGACTAGCGGGGGCCCAAGAGACCCAGTACTTC. The encoded protein is CASSQGGLAGAQETQYF.

The J gene is TRBJ2-7, the V gene TRBV7-2; D is unclear. The germline CDR1 and CDR2 sequences are SGHTA and FQGNSA. The CDR3 runs to 15 residues. V lost 2 bases to trimming and J lost 1 base, with 12 bases between them. The CDR3 here is CASSLSLSGSYEQYF. Written as DNA, the CDR3 is TGTGCCAGCAGCTTAAGCCTATCAGGTTCCTACGAGCAGTACTTC. Filled out from reference TRBV7-2 and TRBJ2-7, the complete variable domain reads GAGVSQSPSNKVTEKGKDVELRCDPISGHTALYWYRQSLGQGLEFLIYFQGNSAPDKSGLPSDRFSAERTGGSVSTLTIQRTQQEDSAVYLCASSLSLSGSYEQYFGPGTRLTVT.

This sequence joins TRBV15 and TRBJ1-2, with D unclear. V lost 5 bases and J lost 0, with 10 bases in between. CDR3 length equals 14 residues. Germline V gene sequence: CDR1 LNHNV, CDR2 YYDKDF (reference sequence). The CDR3 coding sequence is TGTGCCACCAGCCCCTATGGGGCTAACTATGGCTACACCTTC. It yields the protein CATSPYGANYGYTF.

The genes are TRBV9 and TRBJ1-1, with TRBD1 matching 10 bases. Germline V CDR1 and CDR2: SGDLS, YYNGEE. Germline trimming cut 6 bases from V and 5 bases from J; bases unmatched to any gene: 10. This CDR3 has 15 residues. This CDR3 reads CASTPGGQGSTEAFF. In DNA form, the CDR3 reads TGTGCCAGCACCCCCGGGGGACAGGGGTCAACTGAAGCTTTCTTT.

The chain uses TRBV4-1 and TRBJ1-1; no firm D call. V lost 5 bases, J lost 0 bases, and 10 bases lay in between. Per the germline V gene, CDR1 is MGHRA and CDR2 is YSYEKL. CDR3 length: 14 amino acids. The CDR3 sequence is CASSYSGLNTEAFF. The CDR3 DNA is TGCGCCAGCAGCTACTCCGGACTGAACACTGAAGCTTTCTTT.